Shown below are 8 T cell receptor beta chains from a single sample sequenced in a study of OX40 agonist ivuxolimab in advanced cancers. Generated by immunoSEQ multiplex PCR, the TCRdb table keeps only in-frame clones and is missing some. This table holds more than 55,000 clones, around 88% found once. This specimen consisted of CD4+ or CD8+ T cells sorted from blood, obtained in a trial of the OX40 agonist ivuxolimab. These TCRs come from an adult with an advanced solid tumor such as melanoma, head and neck, liver or kidney cancer.

The rearrangement links TRBV9 to TRBJ1-5; the match to TRBD1 covers 8 bases. The J segment lost 4 bases and the V segment lost 3 bases, leaving 3 bases of the junction unmatched. This CDR3 comprises 14 residues. Germline V gene sequence: CDR1 SGDLS, CDR2 YYNGEE. The CDR3 bases are TGTGCCAGCAGCGCGACAGGGGAAAATCAGCCCCAGCATTTT. Translating it yields CASSATGENQPQHF.

CDR3 DNA sequence: TGTGCCACCAGCCTGACACCGGCCTACGAGCAGTACTTC. This translates into CATSLTPAYEQYF. The V and J genes are TRBV15 and TRBJ2-7; D not certain. The CDR3 covers 13 residues. V gave up 5 bases and J gave up 2 bases, with 10 bases separating them. Germline lookup yields CDR1 LNHNV and CDR2 YYDKDF (reference sequence).

The V and J genes are TRBV6-5 and TRBJ2-3; D not certain. CDR1 is MNHEY and CDR2 is SVGAGI in the germline V gene. The CDR3 spans 14 residues. V was cut by 0 bases and J by 6 bases, with 10 bases left in between. The CDR3 region has the DNA TGTGCCAGCAGTTACTCATCAGTCCACGATACGCAGTATTTT. Encoded protein: CASSYSSVHDTQYF.

The DNA of the CDR3 is TGTGCCAGCAGTGCAGGGGACAGTGTAACAGATACGCAGTATTTT. Protein product: CASSAGDSVTDTQYF. This chain links TRBV6-4 with TRBJ2-3; 7 bases match TRBD1. Unmatched junction bases numbered 7, after V lost 4 bases and J lost 3 bases. CDR3 length: 15 residues. From germline, CDR1 is MRHNA and CDR2 SNTAGT.

The chain joins TRBV18 to TRBJ2-7; 11 positions agree with TRBD2. The V segment lost 6 bases and the J segment 6 bases; nucleotides outside the gene matches: 10. The CDR3 runs 15 residues. Germline-derived CDR1 and CDR2 are KGHSH and LQKENI. The CDR3 loop reads CASSPPSGRSGEQYF. The CDR3 nucleotides are TGTGCCAGCTCCCCCCCTAGCGGGAGGTCGGGCGAGCAGTACTTC.

The rearrangement joins TRBV18 to TRBJ2-7; possible D gene TRBD2, 6 bases. The CDR3 covers 17 residues. Deletions cut 3 bases from V and 2 bases from J, with 20 bases between. The V gene's germline CDR1 is KGHSH and CDR2 LQKENI. The CDR3 DNA follows: TGTGCCAGCTCACCTGGTGGAGTCGGGAGCCAAACCTACGAGCAGTACTTC. Translation gives CASSPGGVGSQTYEQYF.

This sequence joins TRBV4-2 and TRBJ2-2, with D unresolved. CDR1 is LGHNA, CDR2 YNFKEQ, per germline. CDR3 size: 16 residues. V was pared by 0 bases and J by 2 bases, with 10 bases between. The CDR3 region has the DNA TGTGCCAGCAGCCAAGATGTTGGCAGCAACACCGGGGAGCTGTTTTTT. As protein: CASSQDVGSNTGELFF.

The chain combines TRBV28 with TRBJ2-1; D is tentatively TRBD1 or TRBD2 (5 bases each). V shed 2 bases and J shed 5 bases, with 13 bases lying between them. CDR3 length: 15 amino acids. Germline V gene sequence: CDR1 MDHEN, CDR2 SYDVKM. CDR3 nucleotide sequence: TGTGCCAGCAGTTTAAGCGGACAAACAAACAATGAGCAGTTCTTC. Translated: CASSLSGQTNNEQFF.